These T cell receptor beta chains were read from a single sample in a study of blood T cells in healthy people across ages. TCRdb independently ran MiXCR on the 5' RACE reads; one entry per CDR3 protein. The repertoire holds 550,000 to 800,000 distinct CDR3 sequences, with roughly 21% as singletons. The sample comprised blood. The receptor source for this set is a man in his sixties or seventies in good health. Each CDR3 is given with its conserved first and last residue. A D gene is named only where the DNA matches it firmly. Size is omitted from some rows. Given values are once, few, many or a class for expanded clones.

TRBV12-3/TRBV12-4	-	TRBJ1-6	TRBD1	TGTGCCAGCAGTTTAGGACAGGGTGGACCACCCCTCCACTTT	CASSLGQGGPPLHF
TRBV20-1	few	TRBJ2-3	-	TGCAGTGCTAGAGACTTGGACCAGGATAAAACAGATACGCAGTATTTT	CSARDLDQDKTDTQYF
TRBV20-1	-	TRBJ2-5	TRBD1	TGCAGTGCTAGAGAATCAGGGGGAAGGGGGACCCAGTACTTC	CSARESGGRGTQYF
TRBV12-3/TRBV12-4	-	TRBJ2-5	-	TGTGCCAGCAGTTTACAGGGCCACAGGCAAGAGACCCAGTACTTC	CASSLQGHRQETQYF
TRBV29-1	few	TRBJ2-7	-	TGCAGCGTGGCTAACCGGTCGTCCTACGAGCAGTACTTC	CSVANRSSYEQYF
TRBV4-1	few	TRBJ1-5	TRBD1	TGCGCCAGCAGCCACAGACAGGGGTATCAGCCCCAGCATTTT	CASSHRQGYQPQHF
TRBV12-3/TRBV12-4	-	TRBJ1-1	TRBD1	TGTGCCAGCAGTTTAGCCTCCGGGACAGTGAACACTGAAGCTTTCTTT	CASSLASGTVNTEAFF
TRBV6-5	few	TRBJ1-4	TRBD1	TGTGCCAACCGGGACAGGGGGCAGACTAATGAAAAACTGTTTTTT	CANRDRGQTNEKLFF
TRBV4-1	few	TRBJ1-1	-	TGCGCCAGCAGCCAAGAAGGGTCAGGGAGCACTGAAGCTTACTTT	CASSQEGSGSTEAYF
TRBV15	once	TRBJ2-7	-	TGTGCCACCAGCAGAGATTTTATCGAGCAGTACTTC	CATSRDFIEQYF
TRBV20-1	-	TRBJ2-5	-	TGCAGTGCTAGAGATTCGAGACGTCAAGAGACCCAGTACTTC	CSARDSRRQETQYF
TRBV6-2/TRBV6-3	once	TRBJ2-5	-	TGTGCCAGCAACGAACGGGCAGAACAAGAGACCCAGTACTTC	CASNERAEQETQYF
TRBV4-1	-	TRBJ2-7	-	TGCGCCAGCAGCCAACCAGACAACTCCTACGAGCAGTACTTC	CASSQPDNSYEQYF
TRBV2	many	TRBJ2-5	-	TGTGCCAGCAGCCGCCACCAAGAGACCCAGTACTTC	CASSRHQETQYF
TRBV28	few	TRBJ2-1	-	TGTGCCAGCAGTTTGGGTCAGAGGGAGCAGTTCTTC	CASSLGQREQFF
TRBV20-1	few	TRBJ2-5	TRBD2	TGCAGTGCTAGAGATGGCCTAGCGGGAGGAGGAGAGACCCAGTACTTC	CSARDGLAGGGETQYF
TRBV20-1	few	TRBJ2-1	TRBD2	TGCAGTGCTAGTCCTAGCGGGGCAGACAATGAGCAGTTCTTC	CSASPSGADNEQFF
TRBV6-6	-	TRBJ2-4	-	TGTGCCAGCATCGAAGACAGAGCCAAAAACATTCAGTACTTC	CASIEDRAKNIQYF
TRBV4-1	-	TRBJ2-1	-	TGCGCCAGCAGCCAGGGGGCCAGCTACAATGAGCAGTTCTTC	CASSQGASYNEQFF
TRBV6-2/TRBV6-3	few	TRBJ2-3	TRBD2	TGTGCCAGCAGTATGCCGAGTAGCGGGAGTACAGATACGCAGTATTTT	CASSMPSSGSTDTQYF
TRBV15	-	TRBJ2-6	-	TGTGCCACCAGCAGGGCCGGGATTGGTGGGGCCAACGTCCTGACTTTC	CATSRAGIGGANVLTF
TRBV3-1	few	TRBJ2-6	TRBD1	TGTGCCAGCAGCTACGGGACAGTTAACTCTGGGGCCAACGTCCTGACTTTC	CASSYGTVNSGANVLTF